This entry features one TCR beta chain sequence. This clone was seen more than once but under ten times. The antigen it recognizes is unknown. Qualities for individual bases were not recorded, and no much larger clone is one base off. This sample was taken from a study of T cell changes during pregnancy in multiple sclerosis (dated by TCRdb to the late 2010s). As for the study more broadly: Changes in the T cell repertoire over the course of pregnancy were examined in this study in women with multiple sclerosis.

Including the terminal cysteine and phenylalanine, the CDR3 comprises 12 residues. The CDR3 DNA has 36 bases and is translated from base 1. Per the germline V gene (reference sequence), SGHNT is the CDR1 and YYREEE is the CDR2. V and J lose 4 bases and 5 bases, and a span of 10 bases separates them. The library was obtained by the immunoSEQ multiplex PCR assay. TCRdb took this table from immuneACCESS and kept in-frame rearrangements with V and J called. Such tables lack part of the clones; where checked against another copy, unresolved V genes explain under half of the gap, and the rest is unexplained. For this sample the table gives 90,000 to 120,000 clones, of which 85% to 95% were detected only once. The top ten hold roughly 0.82% of the sample.

Sample: peripheral blood, taken in the third trimester of pregnancy. The chain links TRBV5-4 with TRBJ2-7; TRBD2 might be the D gene, on 6 matching bases. This clonotype originated in a female donor in good health, enrolled as a control in a pregnancy study. DNA sequence: TGTGCCAGCAGCCCCTGGGGGGACGAGCAGTACTTC. It encodes CASSPWGDEQYF.